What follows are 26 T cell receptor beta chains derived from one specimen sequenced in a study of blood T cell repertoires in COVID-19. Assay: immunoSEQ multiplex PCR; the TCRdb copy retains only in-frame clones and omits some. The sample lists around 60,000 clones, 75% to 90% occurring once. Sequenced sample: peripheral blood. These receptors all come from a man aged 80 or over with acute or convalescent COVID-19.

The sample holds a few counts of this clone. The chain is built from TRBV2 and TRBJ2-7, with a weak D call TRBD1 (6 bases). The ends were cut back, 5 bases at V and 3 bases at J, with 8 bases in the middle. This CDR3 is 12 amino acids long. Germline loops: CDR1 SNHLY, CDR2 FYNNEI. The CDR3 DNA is TGTGCCAGCAGTATAGGGGGCTACGAGCAGTACTTC. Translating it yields CASSIGGYEQYF.

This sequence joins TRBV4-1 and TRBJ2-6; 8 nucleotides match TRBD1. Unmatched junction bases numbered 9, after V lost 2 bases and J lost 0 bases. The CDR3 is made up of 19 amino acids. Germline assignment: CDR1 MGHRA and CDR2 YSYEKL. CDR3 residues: CASSQRGGTGFSGANVLTF. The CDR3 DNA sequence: TGCGCCAGCAGCCAAAGGGGCGGGACAGGCTTCTCTGGGGCCAACGTCCTGACTTTC.

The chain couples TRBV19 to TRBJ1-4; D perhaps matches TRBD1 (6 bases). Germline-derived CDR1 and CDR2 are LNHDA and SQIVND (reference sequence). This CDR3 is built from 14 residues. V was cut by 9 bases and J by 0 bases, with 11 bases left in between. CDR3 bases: TGTGCCAGCCAGGGGCGGACAACTAATGAAAAACTGTTTTTT. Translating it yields CASQGRTTNEKLFF.

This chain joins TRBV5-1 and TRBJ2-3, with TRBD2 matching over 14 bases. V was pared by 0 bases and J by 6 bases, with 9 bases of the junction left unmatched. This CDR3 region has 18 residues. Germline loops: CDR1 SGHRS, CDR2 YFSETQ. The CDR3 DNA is TGCGCCAGCAGCTTGGGCCAGACTAGCGGGGGGGCCACCGATACGCAGTATTTT. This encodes CASSLGQTSGGATDTQYF.

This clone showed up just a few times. The CDR3 DNA follows: TGTGCCAGCTCACCTCAGGTTACAGGGTCAAATCAGCCCCAGCATTTT. The encoded protein is CASSPQVTGSNQPQHF. The rearrangement uses TRBV18 and TRBJ1-5, with D tentatively TRBD1 (6 bases). The CDR3 runs to 16 residues. Germline CDR1 and CDR2: KGHSH and LQKENI. Trimming shortened V by 3 bases and J by 4 bases, and 16 bases separated the two germline ends.

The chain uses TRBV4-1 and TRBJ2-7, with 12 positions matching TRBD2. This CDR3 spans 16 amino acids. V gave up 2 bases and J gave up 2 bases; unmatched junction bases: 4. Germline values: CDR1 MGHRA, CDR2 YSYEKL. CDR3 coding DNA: TGCGCCAGCAGCCAACTCAGACTAGCGGGGGCCTACGAGCAGTACTTC. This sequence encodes CASSQLRLAGAYEQYF.

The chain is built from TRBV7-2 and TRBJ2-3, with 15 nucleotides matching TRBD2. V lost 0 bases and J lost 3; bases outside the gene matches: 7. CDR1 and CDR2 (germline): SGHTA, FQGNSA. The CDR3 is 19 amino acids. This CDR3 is CASSLAPTGTSGGTDTQYF. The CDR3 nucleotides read TGTGCCAGCAGCTTAGCCCCAACCGGGACTAGCGGGGGGACAGATACGCAGTATTTT.

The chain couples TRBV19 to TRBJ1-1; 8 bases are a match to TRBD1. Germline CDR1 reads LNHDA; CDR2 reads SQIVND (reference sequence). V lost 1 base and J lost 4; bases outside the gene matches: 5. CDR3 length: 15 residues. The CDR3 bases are TGTGCCAGTAGTATAGCCAGGGGGCCGATCACTGAAGCTTTCTTT. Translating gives CASSIARGPITEAFF.

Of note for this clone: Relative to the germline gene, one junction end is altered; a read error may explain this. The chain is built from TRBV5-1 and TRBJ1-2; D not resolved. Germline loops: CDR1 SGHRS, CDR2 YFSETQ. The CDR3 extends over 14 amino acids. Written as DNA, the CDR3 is TGCGCCAGCCGGTCTGGGTCCCGCGACTACGGCTACACCTTC. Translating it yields CASRSGSRDYGYTF.

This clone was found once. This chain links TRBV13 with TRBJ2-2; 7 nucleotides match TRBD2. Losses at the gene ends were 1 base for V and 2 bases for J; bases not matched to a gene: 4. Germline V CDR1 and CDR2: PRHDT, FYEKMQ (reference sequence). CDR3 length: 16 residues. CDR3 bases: TGTGCCAGCAGCTTAGCCCTAGCGGTTAACACCGGGGAGCTGTTTTTT. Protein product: CASSLALAVNTGELFF.

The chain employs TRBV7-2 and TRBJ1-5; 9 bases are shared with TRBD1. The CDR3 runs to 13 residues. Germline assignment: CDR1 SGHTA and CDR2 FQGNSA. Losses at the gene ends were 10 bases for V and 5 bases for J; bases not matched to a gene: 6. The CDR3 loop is CATGTGPDQPQHF. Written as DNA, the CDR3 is TGTGCCACCGGGACAGGGCCGGATCAGCCCCAGCATTTT.

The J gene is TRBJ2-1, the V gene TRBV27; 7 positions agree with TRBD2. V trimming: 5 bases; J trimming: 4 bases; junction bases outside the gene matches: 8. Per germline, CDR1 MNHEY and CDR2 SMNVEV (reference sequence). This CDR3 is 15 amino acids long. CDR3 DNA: TGTGCCAGCAGTCCTACCAGCGGGGTATACAATGAGCAGTTCTTC. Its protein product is CASSPTSGVYNEQFF.

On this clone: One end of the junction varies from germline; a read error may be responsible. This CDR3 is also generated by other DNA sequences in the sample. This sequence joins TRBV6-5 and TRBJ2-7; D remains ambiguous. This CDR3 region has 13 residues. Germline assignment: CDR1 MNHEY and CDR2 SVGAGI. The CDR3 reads CASSDSTEYEQYF. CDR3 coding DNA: TGTGCTAGCAGTGACTCCACTGAATACGAGCAGTACTTC.

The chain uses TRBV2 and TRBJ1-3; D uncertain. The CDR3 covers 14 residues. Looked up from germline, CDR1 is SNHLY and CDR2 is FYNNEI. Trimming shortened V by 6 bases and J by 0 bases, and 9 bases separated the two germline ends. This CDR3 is CASRQTSSGNTIYF. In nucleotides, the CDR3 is TGTGCCAGCAGACAGACGAGCTCTGGAAACACCATATATTTT.

The DNA of the CDR3 is TGTGCCAGTAGTATTGGACATTTCAGAAAGGGTGGCTACACCTTC. It codes for CASSIGHFRKGGYTF. The J gene is TRBJ1-2, the V gene TRBV19; TRBD1 is a possible D gene (5 bases). This CDR3 has 15 amino acids. Germline V gene data show CDR1 as LNHDA and CDR2 as SQIVND (reference sequence). V lost 3 bases to trimming and J lost 7 bases, with 18 bases between them.

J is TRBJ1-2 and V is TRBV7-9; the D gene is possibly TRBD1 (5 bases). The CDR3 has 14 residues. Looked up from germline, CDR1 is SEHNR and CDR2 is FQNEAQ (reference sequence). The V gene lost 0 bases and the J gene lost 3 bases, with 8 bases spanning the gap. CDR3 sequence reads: CASSLAFRDYGYTF. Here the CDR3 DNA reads TGTGCCAGCAGCTTAGCGTTCAGGGACTATGGCTACACCTTC. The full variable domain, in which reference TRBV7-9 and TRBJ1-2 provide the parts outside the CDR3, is DTGVSQNPRHKITKRGQNVTFRCDPISEHNRLYWYRQTLGQGPEFLTYFQNEAQLEKSRLLSDRFSAERPKGSFSTLEIQRTEQGDSAMYLCASSLAFRDYGYTFGSGTRLTVV.

This CDR3 is CASSDGEAYGYTF. CDR3 sequence (DNA): TGTGCCAGCAGTGATGGGGAGGCCTATGGCTACACCTTC. The chain employs TRBV6-1 and TRBJ1-2, with D unresolved. CDR1 is MNHNS and CDR2 is SASEGT in the germline V gene. CDR3 length equals 13 residues. V was clipped by 3 bases and J by 4 bases, with 9 bases between them.

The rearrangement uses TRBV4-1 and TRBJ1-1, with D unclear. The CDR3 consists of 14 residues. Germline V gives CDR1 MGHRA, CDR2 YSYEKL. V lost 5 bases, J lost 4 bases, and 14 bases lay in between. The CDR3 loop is CASSVRPGFTEAFF. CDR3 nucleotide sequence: TGCGCCAGCAGCGTACGCCCGGGTTTCACTGAAGCTTTCTTT.

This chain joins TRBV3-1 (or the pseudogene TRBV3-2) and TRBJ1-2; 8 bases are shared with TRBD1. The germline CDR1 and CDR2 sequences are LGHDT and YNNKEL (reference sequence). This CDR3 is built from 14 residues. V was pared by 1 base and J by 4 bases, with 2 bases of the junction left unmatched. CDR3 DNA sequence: TGTGCCAGCAGCCAAGCCACAGGGGGCTATGGCTACACCTTC. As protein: CASSQATGGYGYTF.

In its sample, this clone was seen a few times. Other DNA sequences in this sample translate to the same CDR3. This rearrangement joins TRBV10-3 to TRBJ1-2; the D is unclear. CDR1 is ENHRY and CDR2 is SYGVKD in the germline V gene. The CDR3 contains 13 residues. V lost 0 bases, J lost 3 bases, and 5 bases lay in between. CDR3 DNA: TGTGCCATCAGTGAGTCTCAGGACTATGGCTACACCTTC. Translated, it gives CAISESQDYGYTF.

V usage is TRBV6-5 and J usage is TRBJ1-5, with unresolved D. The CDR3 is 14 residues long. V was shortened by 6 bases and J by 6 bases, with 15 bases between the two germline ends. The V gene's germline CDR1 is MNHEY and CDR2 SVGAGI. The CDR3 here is CASSPPGGGQPQHF. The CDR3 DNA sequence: TGTGCCAGCAGCCCGCCCGGTGGTGGTCAGCCCCAGCATTTT.

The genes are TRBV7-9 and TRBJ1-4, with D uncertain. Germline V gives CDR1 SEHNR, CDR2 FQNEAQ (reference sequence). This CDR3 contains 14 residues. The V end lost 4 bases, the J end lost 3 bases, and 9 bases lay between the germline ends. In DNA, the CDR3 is TGTGCCAGCAGCTACGATGAGGCTAATGAAAAACTGTTTTTT. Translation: CASSYDEANEKLFF.

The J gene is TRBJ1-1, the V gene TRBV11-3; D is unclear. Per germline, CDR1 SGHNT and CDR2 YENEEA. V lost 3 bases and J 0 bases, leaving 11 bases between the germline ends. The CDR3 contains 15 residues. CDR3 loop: CASSFHGRMNTEAFF. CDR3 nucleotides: TGTGCCAGCAGCTTTCATGGGCGAATGAACACTGAAGCTTTCTTT.

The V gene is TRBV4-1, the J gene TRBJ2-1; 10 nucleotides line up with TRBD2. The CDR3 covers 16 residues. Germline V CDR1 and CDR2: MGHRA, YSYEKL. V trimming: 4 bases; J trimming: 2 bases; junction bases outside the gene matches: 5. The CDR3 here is CASSLQLAGAYNEQFF. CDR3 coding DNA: TGCGCCAGCAGCCTTCAGCTAGCGGGGGCCTACAATGAGCAGTTCTTC.

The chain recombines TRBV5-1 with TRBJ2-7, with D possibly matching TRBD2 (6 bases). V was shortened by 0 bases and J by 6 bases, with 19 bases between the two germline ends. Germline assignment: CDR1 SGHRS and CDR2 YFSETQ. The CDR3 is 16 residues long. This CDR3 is CASSLGAGLSHSEQYF. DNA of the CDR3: TGCGCCAGCAGCTTGGGGGCGGGACTCAGTCACTCCGAGCAGTACTTC.

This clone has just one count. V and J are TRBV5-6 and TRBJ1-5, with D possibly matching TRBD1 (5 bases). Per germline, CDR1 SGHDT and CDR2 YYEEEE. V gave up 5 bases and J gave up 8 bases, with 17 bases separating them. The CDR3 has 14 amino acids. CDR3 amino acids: CASSPTGGSEPQHF. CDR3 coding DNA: TGTGCCAGCAGTCCAACGGGGGGAAGTGAGCCCCAGCATTTT. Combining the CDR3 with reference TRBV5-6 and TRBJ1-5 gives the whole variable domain DAGVTQSPTHLIKTRGQQVTLRCSPKSGHDTVSWYQQALGQGPQFIFQYYEEEERQRGNFPDRFSGHQFPNYSSELNVNALLLGDSALYLCASSPTGGSEPQHFGDGTRLSIL.